Following are 9 T cell receptor beta chains from one sample sequenced in a study of shared clonotypes between healthy human individuals. Sequencing was performed with immunoSEQ multiplex PCR; in TCRdb, only in-frame clones are kept and a portion is missing. The table has a few million clones, roughly 92% seen once. Sequenced material: naive CD4+ T cells sorted from blood. Regarding subset: CD45RA+ positively selected. The receptor set was obtained from a young man in good health.

The chain joins TRBV5-1 to TRBJ2-7; D call uncertain. The CDR3 sequence is 16 residues long. The germline V gene encodes CDR1 SGHRS and CDR2 YFSETQ. V lost 4 bases and J 4 bases, leaving 21 bases between the germline ends. CDR3 residues: CASSPGSARMTYEQYF. CDR3 coding DNA: TGCGCCAGCAGCCCGGGCTCCGCCAGGATGACTTACGAGCAGTACTTC. The whole variable domain, remainder taken from reference TRBV5-1 and TRBJ2-7, is KAGVTQTPRYLIKTRGQQVTLSCSPISGHRSVSWYQQTPGQGLQFLFEYFSETQRNKGNFPGRFSGRQFSNSRSEMNVSTLELGDSALYLCASSPGSARMTYEQYFGPGTRLTVT.

The rearrangement uses TRBV2 and TRBJ1-6; tentatively, D is TRBD1 (5 bases). Germline loops: CDR1 SNHLY, CDR2 FYNNEI. The CDR3 is made up of 15 amino acids. Deletions cut 6 bases from V and 7 bases from J, with 16 bases between. CDR3 in DNA: TGTGCCAGCAGGGTGATTACAGGAAAGAATTCACCCCTCCACTTT. It specifies CASRVITGKNSPLHF.

The sample holds one count of this clone. The chain links TRBV4-1 to TRBJ2-5; 15 bases align to TRBD2. The CDR3 is 17 amino acids. Germline V gene data show CDR1 as MGHRA and CDR2 as YSYEKL. V was clipped by 2 bases and J by 2 bases; unmatched bases: 3. The CDR3 protein is CASSQWGTSGGQETQYF. The CDR3 nucleotides are TGCGCCAGCAGCCAATGGGGGACTAGCGGGGGGCAAGAGACCCAGTACTTC.

The chain uses TRBV9 and TRBJ2-1, with TRBD1 matching 7 bases. The germline gives CDR1 SGDLS, CDR2 YYNGEE. This CDR3 is 16 amino acids long. The trim removed 1 base at V and 2 bases at J, leaving 6 bases unmatched. Here the CDR3 DNA reads TGTGCCAGCAGCGTAACCGGAACAGGGGCCTACAATGAGCAGTTCTTC. It codes for CASSVTGTGAYNEQFF.

The table lists this clone with a few counts. This sample includes further DNA sequences coding for the same CDR3. V usage is TRBV18 and J usage is TRBJ1-1; a possible D gene is TRBD1 (5 bases). Germline CDR1 KGHSH, CDR2 LQKENI. CDR3 size: 12 residues. Trimming removed 6 bases from V and 1 base from J, with 6 bases in between. CDR3 DNA: TGTGCCAGCTCCCAGGGGAACACTGAAGCTTTCTTT. Its translation: CASSQGNTEAFF.

J is TRBJ2-2 and V is TRBV19, with 9 positions matching TRBD2. Germline loops: CDR1 LNHDA, CDR2 SQIVND (reference sequence). This CDR3 is built from 19 residues. With V trimmed by 3 bases and J by 4 bases, 15 bases remained unmatched. The CDR3 loop is CASSIPRRSGRGGTGELFF. In nucleotides, the CDR3 is TGTGCCAGTAGTATCCCAAGACGTAGCGGGAGAGGCGGCACCGGGGAGCTGTTTTTT.

The chain recombines TRBV7-6 with TRBJ2-3, with D possibly TRBD1 on 5 matching bases. Per germline, CDR1 SGHVS and CDR2 FNYEAQ. The CDR3 length is 14 residues. Between the trimmed V and J ends, which lost 2 bases and 6 bases, there was a span of 12 bases. Here the CDR3 reads CASSLNSKGDTQYF. The CDR3 DNA is TGTGCCAGCAGCTTAAACTCGAAGGGGGATACGCAGTATTTT.

The rearrangement uses TRBV6-5 and TRBJ1-3, with D unresolved. V lost 6 bases, J lost 8 bases, and 20 bases lay in between. The V gene's germline CDR1 is MNHEY and CDR2 SVGAGI. The CDR3 has 15 amino acids. The CDR3 bases are TGTGCCAGCAGCTCCCCGAGGGCAGCGGCCGACACCATATATTTT. Amino acids: CASSSPRAAADTIYF.

The chain employs TRBV27 and TRBJ2-2; 7 bases are shared with TRBD1. The V gene's germline CDR1 is MNHEY and CDR2 SMNVEV (reference sequence). CDR3 size: 13 residues. Trimming at V came to 5 bases and at J to 6 bases, leaving 3 bases not matched to a gene. The CDR3, as DNA: TGTGCCAGCAGTGCGACAGGGTCCGGGGAGCTGTTTTTT. Translating gives CASSATGSGELFF.